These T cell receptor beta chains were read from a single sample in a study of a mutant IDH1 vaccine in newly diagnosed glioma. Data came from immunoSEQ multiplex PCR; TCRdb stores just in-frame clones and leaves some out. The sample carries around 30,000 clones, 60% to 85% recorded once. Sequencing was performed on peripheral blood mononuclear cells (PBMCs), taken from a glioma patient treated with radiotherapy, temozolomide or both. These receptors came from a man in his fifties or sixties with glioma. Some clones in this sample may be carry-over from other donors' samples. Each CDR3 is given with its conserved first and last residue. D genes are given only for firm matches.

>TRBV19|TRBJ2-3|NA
TGTGCCAGTAGTAAACAGACCAGATCGACAGATACGCAGTATTTT
CASSKQTRSTDTQYF
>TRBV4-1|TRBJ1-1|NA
TGCGCCAGCAGCCAAGACGGCCAGGGGATGACTGAAGCTTTCTTT
CASSQDGQGMTEAFF
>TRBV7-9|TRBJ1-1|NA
TGTGCCAGCAGCCTTCCCTGGAACACTGAAGCTTTCTTT
CASSLPWNTEAFF
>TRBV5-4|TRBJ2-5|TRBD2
TGTGCCAGCAGCTTGGCGTCTGCGGGGGGGCAGACCCAGTACTTC
CASSLASAGGQTQYF
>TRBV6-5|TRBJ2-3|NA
TGTGCCAGCAGTTCCACAGATACGCAGTATTTT
CASSSTDTQYF
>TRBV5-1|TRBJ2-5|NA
TGCGCCAGCGGTCCTGGGGGGAGTCAAGAGACCCAGTACTTC
CASGPGGSQETQYF
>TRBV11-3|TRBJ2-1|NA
TGTGCCAGCAGCTCCGGGGATTACAATGAGCAGTTCTTC
CASSSGDYNEQFF
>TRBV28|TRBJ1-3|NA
TGTGCCAGCAGTTTAAGGGGCGGCCTAAGAAACACCATATATTTT
CASSLRGGLRNTIYF
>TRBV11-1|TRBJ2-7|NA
TGTGCCAGCAGCATAGGGGGGACAGATTCCTACGAGCAGTACTTC
CASSIGGTDSYEQYF
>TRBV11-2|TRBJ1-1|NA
TGTGCCAGCAGTTTTGGGACTGAAGCTTTCTTT
CASSFGTEAFF
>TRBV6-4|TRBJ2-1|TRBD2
TGTGCCAGCAGTGATTCGACTAGCGTAGGGGAGCAGTTCTTC
CASSDSTSVGEQFF
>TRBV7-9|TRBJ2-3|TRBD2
TGTGCCAGCCCGAGCGGGGGGTACACAGATACGCAGTATTTT
CASPSGGYTDTQYF
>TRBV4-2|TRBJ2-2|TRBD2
TGTGCCAGCAGCCACGGGTCGACTAGCGGGACGGGGGAGCTGTTTTTT
CASSHGSTSGTGELFF
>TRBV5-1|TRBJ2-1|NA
TGCGCCAGCAGCGTGCCAGGGAGGAATGAGCAGTTCTTC
CASSVPGRNEQFF
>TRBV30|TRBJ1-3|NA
TGTGCCTGGAGTGGTGGAAACACCATATATTTT
CAWSGGNTIYF
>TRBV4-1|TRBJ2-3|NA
TGCGCCAGCAGCCAATTTGACAGGACAGAGGGTACGCAGTATTTT
CASSQFDRTEGTQYF